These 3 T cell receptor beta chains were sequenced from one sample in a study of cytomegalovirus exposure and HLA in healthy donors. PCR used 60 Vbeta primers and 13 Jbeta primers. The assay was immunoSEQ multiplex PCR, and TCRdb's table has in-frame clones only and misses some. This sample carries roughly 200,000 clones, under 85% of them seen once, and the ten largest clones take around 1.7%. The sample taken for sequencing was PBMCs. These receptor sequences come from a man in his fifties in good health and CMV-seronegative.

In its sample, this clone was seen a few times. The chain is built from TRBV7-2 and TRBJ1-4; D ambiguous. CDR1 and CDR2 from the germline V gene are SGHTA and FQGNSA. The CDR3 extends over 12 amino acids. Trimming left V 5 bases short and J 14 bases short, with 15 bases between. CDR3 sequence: CASSELGGGLFF. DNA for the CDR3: TGTGCCAGCAGCGAGCTGGGAGGCGGTCTGTTTTTT.

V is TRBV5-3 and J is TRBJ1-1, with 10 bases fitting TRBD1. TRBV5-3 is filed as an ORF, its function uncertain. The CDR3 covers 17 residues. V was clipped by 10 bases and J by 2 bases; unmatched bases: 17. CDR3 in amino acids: CAGRDRGRTQVNTEAFF. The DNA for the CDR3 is TGTGCCGGACGGGACAGGGGTCGAACACAGGTAAACACTGAAGCTTTCTTT.

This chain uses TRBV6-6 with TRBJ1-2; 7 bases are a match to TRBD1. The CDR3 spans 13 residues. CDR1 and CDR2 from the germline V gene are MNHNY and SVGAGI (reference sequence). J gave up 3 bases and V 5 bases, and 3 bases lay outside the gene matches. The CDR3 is CASSTTGDYGYTF. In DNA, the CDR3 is TGTGCCAGCAGTACTACAGGGGACTATGGCTACACCTTC.